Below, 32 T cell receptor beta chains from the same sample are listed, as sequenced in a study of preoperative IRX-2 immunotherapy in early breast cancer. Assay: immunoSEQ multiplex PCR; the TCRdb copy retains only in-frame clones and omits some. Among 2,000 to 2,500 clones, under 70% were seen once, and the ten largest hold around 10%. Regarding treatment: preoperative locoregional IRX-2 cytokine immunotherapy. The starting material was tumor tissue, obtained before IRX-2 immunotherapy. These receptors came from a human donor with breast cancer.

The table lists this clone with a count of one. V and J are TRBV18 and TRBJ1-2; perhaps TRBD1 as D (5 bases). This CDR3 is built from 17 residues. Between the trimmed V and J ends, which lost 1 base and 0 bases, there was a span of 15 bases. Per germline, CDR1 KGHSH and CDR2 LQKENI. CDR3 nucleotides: TGTGCCAGCTCACCACTCGAAGGGACGGTGGCTAACTATGGCTACACCTTC. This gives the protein CASSPLEGTVANYGYTF.

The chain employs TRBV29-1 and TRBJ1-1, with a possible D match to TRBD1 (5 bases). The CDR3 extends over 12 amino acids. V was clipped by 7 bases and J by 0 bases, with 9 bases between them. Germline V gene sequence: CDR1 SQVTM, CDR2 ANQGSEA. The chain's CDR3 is CSAWDLNTEAFF. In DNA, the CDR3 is TGCAGCGCGTGGGACTTGAACACTGAAGCTTTCTTT.

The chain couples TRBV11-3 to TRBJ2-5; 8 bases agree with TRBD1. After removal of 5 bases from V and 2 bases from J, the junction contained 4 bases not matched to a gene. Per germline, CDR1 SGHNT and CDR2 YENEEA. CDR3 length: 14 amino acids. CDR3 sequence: CASSPTGGQETQYF. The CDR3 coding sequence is TGTGCCAGCAGCCCCACAGGGGGACAAGAGACCCAGTACTTC.

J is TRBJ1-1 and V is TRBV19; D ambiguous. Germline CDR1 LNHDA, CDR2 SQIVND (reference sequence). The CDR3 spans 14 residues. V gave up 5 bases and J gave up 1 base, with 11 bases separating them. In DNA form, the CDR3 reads TGTGCCAGTAGTGCCCATGGAGAGAACACTGAAGCTTTCTTT. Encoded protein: CASSAHGENTEAFF.

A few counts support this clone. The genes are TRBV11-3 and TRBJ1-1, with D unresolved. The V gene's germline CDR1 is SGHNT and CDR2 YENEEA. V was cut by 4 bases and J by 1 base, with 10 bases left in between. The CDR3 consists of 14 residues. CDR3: CASSSGLWNTEAFF. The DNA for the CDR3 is TGTGCCAGCAGCTCGGGATTGTGGAACACTGAAGCTTTCTTT. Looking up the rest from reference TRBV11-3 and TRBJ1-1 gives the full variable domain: EAGVVQSPRYKIIEKKQPVAFWCNPISGHNTLYWYLQNLGQGPELLIRYENEEAVDDSQLPKDRFSAERLKGVDSTLKIQPAELGDSAVYLCASSSGLWNTEAFFGQGTRLTVV.

The CDR3 DNA reads TGCAGCGTTGGGGGGACAGAAAATCAGCCCCAGCATTTT. This codes for CSVGGTENQPQHF. The chain couples TRBV29-1 to TRBJ1-5; 7 nucleotides line up with TRBD1. The V gene end was trimmed by 4 bases and the J gene end by 4 bases; junction bases not matched to a gene: 4. The CDR3 runs to 13 residues. Germline assignment: CDR1 SQVTM and CDR2 ANQGSEA.

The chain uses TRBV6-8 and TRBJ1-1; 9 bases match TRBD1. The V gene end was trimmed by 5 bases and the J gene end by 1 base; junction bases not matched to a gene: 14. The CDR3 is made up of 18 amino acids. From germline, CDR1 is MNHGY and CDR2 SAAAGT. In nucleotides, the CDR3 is TGTGCCAGCAGTAACCGGGACAGGGCGGGATTGAAGAACACTGAAGCTTTCTTT. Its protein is CASSNRDRAGLKNTEAFF.

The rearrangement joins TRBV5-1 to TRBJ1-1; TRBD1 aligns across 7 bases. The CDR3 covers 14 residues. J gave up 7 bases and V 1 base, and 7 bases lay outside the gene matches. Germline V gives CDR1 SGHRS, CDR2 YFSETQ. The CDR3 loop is CASSLIEPGGEAFF. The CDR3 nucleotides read TGCGCCAGCAGCTTGATAGAACCAGGGGGTGAAGCTTTCTTT.

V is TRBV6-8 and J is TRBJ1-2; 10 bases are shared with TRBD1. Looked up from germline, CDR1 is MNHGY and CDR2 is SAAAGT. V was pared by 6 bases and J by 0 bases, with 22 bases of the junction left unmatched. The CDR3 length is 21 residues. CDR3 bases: TGTGCCAGCAGAACCTACCCCCCAACGGGACAGGGGTATAGAGCTAACTATGGCTACACCTTC. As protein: CASRTYPPTGQGYRANYGYTF.

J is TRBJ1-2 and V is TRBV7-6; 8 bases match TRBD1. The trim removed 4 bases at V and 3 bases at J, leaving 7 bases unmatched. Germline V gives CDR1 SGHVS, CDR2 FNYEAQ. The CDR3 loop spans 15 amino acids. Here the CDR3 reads CASSSSGQGHYGYTF. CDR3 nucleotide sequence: TGTGCCAGCAGCTCCTCCGGACAGGGACACTATGGCTACACCTTC.

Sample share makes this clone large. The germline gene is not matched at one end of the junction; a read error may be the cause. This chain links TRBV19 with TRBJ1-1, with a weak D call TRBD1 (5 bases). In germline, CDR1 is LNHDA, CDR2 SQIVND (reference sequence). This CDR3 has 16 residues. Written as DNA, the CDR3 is TGTGCCAGTAGTATTGGTTCCACGACAGTGAAAACTGAAGCTTTCTTT. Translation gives CASSIGSTTVKTEAFF.

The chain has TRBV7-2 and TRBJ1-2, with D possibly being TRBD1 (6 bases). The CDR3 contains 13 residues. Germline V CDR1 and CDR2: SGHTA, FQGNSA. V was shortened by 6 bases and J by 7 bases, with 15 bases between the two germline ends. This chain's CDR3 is CASSSGDTGGYTF. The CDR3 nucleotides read TGTGCCAGCAGTTCAGGGGATACTGGTGGCTACACCTTC. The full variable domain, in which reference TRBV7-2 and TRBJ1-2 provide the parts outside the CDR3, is GAGVSQSPSNKVTEKGKDVELRCDPISGHTALYWYRQSLGQGLEFLIYFQGNSAPDKSGLPSDRFSAERTGGSVSTLTIQRTQQEDSAVYLCASSSGDTGGYTFGSGTRLTVV.

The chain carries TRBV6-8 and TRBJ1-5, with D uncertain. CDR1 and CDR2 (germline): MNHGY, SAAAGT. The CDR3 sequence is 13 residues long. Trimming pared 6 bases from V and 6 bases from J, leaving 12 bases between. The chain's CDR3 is CASSPGNSQPQHF. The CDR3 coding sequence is TGTGCCAGCAGCCCGGGAAACTCTCAGCCCCAGCATTTT.

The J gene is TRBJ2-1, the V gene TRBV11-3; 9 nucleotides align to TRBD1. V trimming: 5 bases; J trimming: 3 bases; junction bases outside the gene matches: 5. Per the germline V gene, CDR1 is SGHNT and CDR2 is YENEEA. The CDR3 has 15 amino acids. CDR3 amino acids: CASSIGQGNYNEQFF. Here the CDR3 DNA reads TGTGCCAGCAGCATTGGACAGGGGAACTACAATGAGCAGTTCTTC.

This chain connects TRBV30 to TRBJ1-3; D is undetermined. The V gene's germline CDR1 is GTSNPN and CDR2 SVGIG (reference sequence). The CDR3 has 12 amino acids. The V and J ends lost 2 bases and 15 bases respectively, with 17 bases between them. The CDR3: CAWSQSTHETYF. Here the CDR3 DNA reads TGTGCCTGGAGTCAGTCGACGCACGAGACATATTTT.

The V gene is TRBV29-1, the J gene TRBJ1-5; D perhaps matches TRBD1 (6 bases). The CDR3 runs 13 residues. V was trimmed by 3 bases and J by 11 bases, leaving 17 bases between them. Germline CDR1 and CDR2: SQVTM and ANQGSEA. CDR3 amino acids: CSVDEGGEGAQHF. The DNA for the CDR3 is TGCAGCGTTGATGAGGGGGGGGAAGGAGCCCAGCATTTT. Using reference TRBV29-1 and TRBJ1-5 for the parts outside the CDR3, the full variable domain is SAVISQKPSRDICQRGTSLTIQCQVDSQVTMMFWYRQQPGQSLTLIATANQGSEATYESGFVIDKFPISRPNLTFSTLTVSNMSPEDSSIYLCSVDEGGEGAQHFGDGTRLSIL.

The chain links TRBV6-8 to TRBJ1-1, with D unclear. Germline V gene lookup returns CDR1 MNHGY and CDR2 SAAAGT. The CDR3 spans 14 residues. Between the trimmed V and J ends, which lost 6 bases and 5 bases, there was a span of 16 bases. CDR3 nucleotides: TGTGCCAGCAGAAAAAGGGATTGGTGGACTGAAGCTTTCTTT. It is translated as CASRKRDWWTEAFF.

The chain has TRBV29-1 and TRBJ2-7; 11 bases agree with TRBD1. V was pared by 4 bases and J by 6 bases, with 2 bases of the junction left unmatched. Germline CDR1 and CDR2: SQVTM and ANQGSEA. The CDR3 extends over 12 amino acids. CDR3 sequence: CSVVGQGAEQYF. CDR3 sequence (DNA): TGCAGCGTTGTTGGACAGGGGGCCGAGCAGTACTTC.

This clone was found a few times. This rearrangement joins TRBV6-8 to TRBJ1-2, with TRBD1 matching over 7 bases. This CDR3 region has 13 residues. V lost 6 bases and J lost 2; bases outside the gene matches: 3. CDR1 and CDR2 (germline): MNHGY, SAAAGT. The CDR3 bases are TGTGCCAGCAGGGGACAGTTGAACTATGGCTACACCTTC. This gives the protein CASRGQLNYGYTF.

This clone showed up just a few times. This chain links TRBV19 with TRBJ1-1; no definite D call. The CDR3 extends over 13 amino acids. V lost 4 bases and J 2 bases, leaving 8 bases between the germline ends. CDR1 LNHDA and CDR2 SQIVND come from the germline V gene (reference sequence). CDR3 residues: CASSTGVNTEAFF. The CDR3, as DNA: TGTGCCAGTAGTACCGGGGTTAACACTGAAGCTTTCTTT.

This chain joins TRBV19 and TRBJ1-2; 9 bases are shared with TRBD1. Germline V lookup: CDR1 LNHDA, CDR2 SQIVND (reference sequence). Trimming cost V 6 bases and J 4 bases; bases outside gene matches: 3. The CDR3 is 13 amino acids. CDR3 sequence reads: CASRGQGLYGYTF. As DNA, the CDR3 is TGTGCCAGTAGGGGACAGGGACTCTATGGCTACACCTTC.

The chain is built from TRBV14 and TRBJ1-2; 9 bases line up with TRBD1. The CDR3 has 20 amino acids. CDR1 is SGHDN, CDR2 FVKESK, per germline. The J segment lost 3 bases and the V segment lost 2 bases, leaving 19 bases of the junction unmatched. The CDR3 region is CASSQWSQKDRGTVDYGYTF. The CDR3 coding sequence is TGTGCCAGCAGCCAATGGTCCCAAAAGGACAGGGGAACAGTGGACTATGGCTACACCTTC.

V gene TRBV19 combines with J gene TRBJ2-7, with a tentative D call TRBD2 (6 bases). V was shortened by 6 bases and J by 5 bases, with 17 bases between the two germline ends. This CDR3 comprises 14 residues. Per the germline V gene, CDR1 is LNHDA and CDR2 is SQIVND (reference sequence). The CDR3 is CASRREEGSDEQYF. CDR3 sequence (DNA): TGTGCCAGTAGGAGAGAGGAGGGATCGGACGAGCAGTACTTC.

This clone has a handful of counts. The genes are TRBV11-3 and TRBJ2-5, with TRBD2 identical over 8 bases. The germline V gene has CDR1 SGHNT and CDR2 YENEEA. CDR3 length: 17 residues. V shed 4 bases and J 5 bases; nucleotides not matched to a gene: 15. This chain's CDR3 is CASSSQAGAKLRETQYF. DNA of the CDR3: TGTGCCAGCAGCTCTCAAGCGGGGGCCAAACTCCGGGAGACCCAGTACTTC.

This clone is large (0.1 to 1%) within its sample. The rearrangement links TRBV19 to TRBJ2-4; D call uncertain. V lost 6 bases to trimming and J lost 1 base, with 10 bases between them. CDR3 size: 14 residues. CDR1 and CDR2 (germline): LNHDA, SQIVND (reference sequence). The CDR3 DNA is TGTGCCAGTAGCCTGGGTTGGGCCAAAAACATTCAGTACTTC. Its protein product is CASSLGWAKNIQYF.

The CDR3 sequence: CAWSPGNLYGYTF. The CDR3 bases are TGTGCCTGGAGTCCGGGGAACCTCTATGGCTACACCTTC. The V gene is TRBV30, the J gene TRBJ1-2; the D is unclear. Deletions cut 2 bases from V and 4 bases from J, with 11 bases between. Germline V gene sequence: CDR1 GTSNPN, CDR2 SVGIG (reference sequence). The CDR3 length is 13 residues.

The chain's CDR3 is CASSTGTRGDTIYF. The CDR3 region has the DNA TGCGCCAGCAGCACCGGGACAAGGGGAGACACCATATATTTT. The rearrangement uses TRBV5-1 and TRBJ1-3; tentatively, D is TRBD1 (6 bases). There are 14 residues in the CDR3. The V gene's germline CDR1 is SGHRS and CDR2 YFSETQ. Trimming took 4 bases from V and 8 from J, leaving 16 bases between them.

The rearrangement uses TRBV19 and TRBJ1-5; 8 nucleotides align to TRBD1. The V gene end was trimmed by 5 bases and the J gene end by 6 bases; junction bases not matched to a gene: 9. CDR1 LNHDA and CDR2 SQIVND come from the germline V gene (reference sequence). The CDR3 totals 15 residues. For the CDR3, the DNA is TGTGCCAGTAGTTGGACAGGGATGGTGACTCAGCCCCAGCATTTT. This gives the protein CASSWTGMVTQPQHF.

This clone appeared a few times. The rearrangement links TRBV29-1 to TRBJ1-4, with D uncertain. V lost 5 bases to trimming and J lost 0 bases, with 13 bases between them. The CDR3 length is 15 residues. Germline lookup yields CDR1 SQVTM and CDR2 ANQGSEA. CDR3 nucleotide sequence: TGCAGCGTTCCCGGGTCGGGTTCAACTAATGAAAAACTGTTTTTT. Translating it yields CSVPGSGSTNEKLFF.

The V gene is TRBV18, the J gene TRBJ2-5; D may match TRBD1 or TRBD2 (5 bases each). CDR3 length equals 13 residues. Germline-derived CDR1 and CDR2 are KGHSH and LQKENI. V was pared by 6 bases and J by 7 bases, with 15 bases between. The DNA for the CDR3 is TGTGCCAGCTCGCCGGGACCGGTCGGGACCCAGTACTTC. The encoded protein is CASSPGPVGTQYF.

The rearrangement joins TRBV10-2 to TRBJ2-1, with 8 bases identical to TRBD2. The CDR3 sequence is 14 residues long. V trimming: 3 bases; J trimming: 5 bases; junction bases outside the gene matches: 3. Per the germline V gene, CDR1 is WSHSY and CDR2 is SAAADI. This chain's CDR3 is CASSDPGLDNEQFF. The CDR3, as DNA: TGCGCCAGCAGTGATCCGGGACTAGACAATGAGCAGTTCTTC.

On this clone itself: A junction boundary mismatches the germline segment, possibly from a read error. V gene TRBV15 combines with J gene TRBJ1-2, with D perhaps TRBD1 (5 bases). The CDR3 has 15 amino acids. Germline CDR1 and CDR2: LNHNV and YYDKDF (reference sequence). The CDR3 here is CASSLVWGSNYGYTF. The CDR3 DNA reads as TGTGCCAGCAGCTTGGTGTGGGGCTCTAACTATGGCTACACCTTC. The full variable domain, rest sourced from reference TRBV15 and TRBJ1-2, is DAMVIQNPRYQVTQFGKPVTLSCSQTLNHNVMYWYQQKSSQAPKLLFHYYDKDFNNEADTPDNFQSRRPNTSFCFLDIRSPGLGDTAMYLCASSLVWGSNYGYTFGSGTRLTVV.